Each of the 11 T cell receptor beta chains below was sequenced from the same sample in a study of blood T cell repertoires in COVID-19. TCRdb's copy holds only in-frame clones and misses some; the assay was immunoSEQ multiplex PCR. The sample records 150,000 to 200,000 clones, roughly 87% being singletons. Sequenced material: peripheral blood. The receptors here all came from a woman in her seventies with COVID-19, enrolled during active disease.

The V call is TRBV5-4, the J call TRBJ1-5; TRBD1 agrees at 9 bases. J gave up 11 bases and V 4 bases, and 13 bases lay outside the gene matches. This CDR3 has 15 residues. CDR1 and CDR2 from the germline V gene are SGHNT and YYREEE (reference sequence). The CDR3 spells CASSSKGQGTSAQHF. CDR3 DNA: TGTGCCAGCAGCAGCAAAGGACAGGGGACGTCAGCCCAGCATTTT.

The chain combines TRBV19 with TRBJ1-6, with D possibly TRBD1 on 6 matching bases. The length of the CDR3 is 14 residues. With 4 bases removed from V and 7 bases from J, the gap between germline ends came to 11 bases. The germline gives CDR1 LNHDA, CDR2 SQIVND (reference sequence). The CDR3 DNA reads TGTGCCAGTAGTACGAGGGGGGGAAATTCACCCCTCCACTTT. This codes for CASSTRGGNSPLHF.

The chain recombines TRBV27 with TRBJ1-2, with 10 bases aligning to TRBD1. The V and J ends lost 6 bases and 8 bases, in that order; junction bases with no gene match: 6. The CDR3 is made up of 13 amino acids. CDR1 and CDR2 from the germline V gene are MNHEY and SMNVEV (reference sequence). The CDR3 reads CASRSDRGRGYTF. The CDR3, as DNA: TGTGCCAGCAGGTCAGACAGGGGGCGGGGCTACACCTTC.

This chain joins TRBV10-3 and TRBJ1-2; TRBD1 is a possible D gene (6 bases). This CDR3 comprises 13 residues. The germline V and J ends were trimmed by 2 bases and 4 bases, with 8 bases remaining between them. Germline V lookup: CDR1 ENHRY, CDR2 SYGVKD. In DNA, the CDR3 is TGTGCCATCAGTGAGACAGGGAGCTATGGCTACACCTTC. Its protein product is CAISETGSYGYTF.

This clone has just a few counts. The CDR3 nucleotides read TGTGCCAGCAGTGAGGGGACAGGGAACACTGAAGCTTTCTTT. Translating gives CASSEGTGNTEAFF. The chain carries TRBV6-1 and TRBJ1-1; 8 nucleotides line up with TRBD1. The CDR3 totals 14 residues. In germline, CDR1 is MNHNS, CDR2 SASEGT. The V segment lost 3 bases and the J segment 1 base; nucleotides outside the gene matches: 1.

The V and J genes are TRBV4-2 and TRBJ2-6; 7 positions match TRBD2. The CDR3 consists of 18 residues. J gave up 2 bases and V 2 bases, and 9 bases lay outside the gene matches. Germline CDR1 LGHNA, CDR2 YNFKEQ. CDR3 nucleotide sequence: TGTGCCAGCAGCCAATCTCCCCCGGGGGGAACTGGGGCCAACGTCCTGACTTTC. Its protein is CASSQSPPGGTGANVLTF.

This chain joins TRBV7-9 and TRBJ1-2; 7 bases align to TRBD1. The J segment lost 5 bases and the V segment lost 5 bases, leaving 8 bases of the junction unmatched. Per germline, CDR1 SEHNR and CDR2 FQNEAQ (reference sequence). The CDR3 is 14 amino acids. The CDR3 is CASSRSGTDYGYTF. The CDR3 nucleotides read TGTGCCAGCAGCCGGTCCGGGACAGATTATGGCTACACCTTC.

This chain uses TRBV4-3 with TRBJ2-1; TRBD2 agrees at 10 bases. Germline loops: CDR1 LGHNA, CDR2 YSLEER. V lost 4 bases to trimming and J lost 4 bases; unmatched junction nucleotides: 7. This CDR3 spans 16 amino acids. The CDR3 coding sequence is TGCGCCAGCAGCCGGTCAGGGACTAGCGCGTACAATGAGCAGTTCTTC. Translation gives CASSRSGTSAYNEQFF.

This clone has only a few counts. The J gene is TRBJ1-1, the V gene TRBV28, with D possibly matching TRBD1 (5 bases). The CDR3 consists of 11 residues. The V end was cut by 6 bases, the J end by 8 bases, with 10 bases between. Germline CDR1 MDHEN, CDR2 SYDVKM. The CDR3, as DNA: TGTGCCAGCAGCCGACAGCCCGAAGCTTTCTTT. This codes for CASSRQPEAFF.

This clone was detected only a few times. J is TRBJ1-3 and V is TRBV7-2, with 7 bases that match TRBD1. V dropped 5 bases and J dropped 0; count of bases not matched to a gene: 4. The CDR3 is 15 amino acids. The germline gives CDR1 SGHTA, CDR2 FQGNSA. The CDR3 is CASSPRDSSGNTIYF. The CDR3 DNA reads TGTGCCAGCAGCCCACGGGACAGCTCTGGAAACACCATATATTTT.

The V call is TRBV19, the J call TRBJ2-2; the match to TRBD1 covers 9 bases. V was clipped by 11 bases and J by 8 bases; unmatched bases: 15. The length of the CDR3 is 15 residues. The germline V gene encodes CDR1 LNHDA and CDR2 SQIVND (reference sequence). The CDR3 nucleotides are TGTGCCGCCAAACCGGGACAGGGAGTTATAGGGGAGCTGTTTTTT. It specifies CAAKPGQGVIGELFF.